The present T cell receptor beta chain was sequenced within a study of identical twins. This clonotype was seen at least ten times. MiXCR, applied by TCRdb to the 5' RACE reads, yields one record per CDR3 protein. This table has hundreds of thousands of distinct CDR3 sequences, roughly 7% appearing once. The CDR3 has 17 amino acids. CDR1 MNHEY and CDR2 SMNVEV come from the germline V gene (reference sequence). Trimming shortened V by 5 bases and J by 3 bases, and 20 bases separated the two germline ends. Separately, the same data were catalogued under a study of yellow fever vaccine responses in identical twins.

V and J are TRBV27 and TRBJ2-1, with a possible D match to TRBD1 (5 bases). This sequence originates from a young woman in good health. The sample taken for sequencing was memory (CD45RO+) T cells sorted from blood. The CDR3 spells CASSTLGRQGVYNEQFF. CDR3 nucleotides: TGTGCCAGCAGTACCCTGGGAAGGCAGGGTGTCTACAATGAGCAGTTCTTC.